This T cell receptor beta chain was recorded in a study of identifying expanded T cells in peripheral blood. Study-level points and caveats: Across healthy donors, higher total template counts meant significantly greater roughly 2-week count variance. Differentially abundant clones: roughly 1.3 between replicates, about 17 at about 13 days, approximately 18 at four.

With respect to this clone: Its matching antigen is unknown.

Here immunoSEQ multiplex PCR was the method, and the copy in TCRdb shows in-frame clones only, minus some. The data hold 85,000 to 100,000 clones, with around 88% observed a single time. Germline CDR1 reads LNHDA; CDR2 reads SQIVND (reference sequence). This CDR3 is 16 amino acids long. V gave up 2 bases and J gave up 3 bases; unmatched junction bases: 6. No infections or other immune events were documented during collection. The clonotype comes from a person aged 18-70 years in good health. This chain connects TRBV19 to TRBJ2-4; 8 bases map to TRBD1. The sample was blood. The CDR3, as DNA: TGTGCCAGTAGTATAAACAGGGGGTTCGTCAAAAACATTCAGTACTTC. Its translation: CASSINRGFVKNIQYF. Full variable domain (rest looked up from reference TRBV19 and TRBJ2-4): DGGITQSPKYLFRKEGQNVTLSCEQNLNHDAMYWYRQDPGQGLRLIYYSQIVNDFQKGDIAEGYSVSREKKESFPLTVTSAQKNPTAFYLCASSINRGFVKNIQYFGAGTRLSVL.